This T cell receptor beta chain was sequenced in a study of blood T cells in healthy people across ages. The second PCR ran about 6 to 12 cycles with a sample-barcoded 5' primer and J-beta primers. Using its own MiXCR run on the 5' RACE reads, TCRdb lists one record per CDR3 protein. This table has approximately 810,000 distinct CDR3 sequences, about 30% appearing once. Notes on the study in general: Among T cells, TCR beta diversity per million cells dropped roughly linearly as age rose. The unknown donor CMV status may have confounded expanded clonotype changes.

V was trimmed by 0 bases and J by 10 bases, leaving 13 bases between them. The CDR3 is 15 amino acids. CDR1 SGHTA and CDR2 FQGNSA come from the germline V gene. This clonotype was seen many times. Its antigen is still unknown. The V gene is TRBV7-2, the J gene TRBJ1-6; D call uncertain. Sequencing was done on a sample of blood. The TCR comes from a woman over 75 in good health. Written as DNA, the CDR3 is TGTGCCAGCAGCTTAGCGCATGTAGGGAGGTCACCCCTCCACTTT. Its protein product is CASSLAHVGRSPLHF. The full variable domain, in which reference TRBV7-2 and TRBJ1-6 provide the parts outside the CDR3, is GAGVSQSPSNKVTEKGKDVELRCDPISGHTALYWYRQSLGQGLEFLIYFQGNSAPDKSGLPSDRFSAERTGGSVSTLTIQRTQQEDSAVYLCASSLAHVGRSPLHFGNGTRLTVT.